Shown below are 20 T cell receptor beta chains from a single sample sequenced in a study of T cell changes during pregnancy in multiple sclerosis. The table came from immunoSEQ multiplex PCR; TCRdb's copy has only in-frame clones and leaves some out. The data show roughly 23,000 clones, approximately 86% seen once. The material was CD4+ T cells from peripheral blood mononuclear cells, obtained in the first trimester of pregnancy. These receptors all come from a female donor in good health, enrolled as a control in a pregnancy study.

The gene calls are TRBV7-8 and TRBJ1-3, with unresolved D. Trimming took 4 bases from V and 2 from J, leaving 12 bases between them. Germline assignment: CDR1 SGHVS and CDR2 FQNEAQ. This CDR3 comprises 15 residues. CDR3 region: CASSYPGGAGNTIYF. CDR3 nucleotide sequence: TGTGCCAGCAGCTACCCGGGAGGAGCTGGAAACACCATATATTTT.

The V and J genes are TRBV7-3 and TRBJ2-7; TRBD1 matches at 9 bases. Trimming removed 0 bases from V and 5 bases from J; junction bases left unmatched: 5. This CDR3 is 15 amino acids long. Germline CDR1 is SGHTA and CDR2 is FQGTGA. CDR3 amino acids: CASSLTGQGGNEQYF. The CDR3 DNA sequence: TGTGCCAGCAGCTTAACGGGACAGGGTGGCAACGAGCAGTACTTC. The complete variable domain, with remaining parts taken from reference TRBV7-3 and TRBJ2-7, reads GAGVSQTPSNKVTEKGKYVELRCDPISGHTALYWYRQSLGQGPEFLIYFQGTGAADDSGLPNDRFFAVRPEGSVSTLKIQRTERGDSAVYLCASSLTGQGGNEQYFGPGTRLTVT.

This chain uses TRBV2 with TRBJ1-2, with 8 positions matching TRBD1. The ends lost 4 bases at V and 4 bases at J; junction bases unmatched: 5. Germline V gives CDR1 SNHLY, CDR2 FYNNEI. The CDR3 contains 14 residues. DNA for the CDR3: TGTGCCAGCAGTGTAGACGGGACAGGCTATGGCTACACCTTC. As protein: CASSVDGTGYGYTF.

This chain connects TRBV7-2 to TRBJ2-7; 10 positions match TRBD2. The germline gives CDR1 SGHTA, CDR2 FQGNSA. With 6 bases clipped from V and 5 bases from J, the junction kept 7 bases outside the gene matches. The CDR3 runs to 14 residues. The CDR3 spells CASRKSGGGHEQYF. DNA for the CDR3: TGTGCCAGCAGAAAGAGCGGGGGGGGTCACGAGCAGTACTTC.

The chain has TRBV18 and TRBJ2-3; 8 bases align to TRBD2. Germline CDR1 KGHSH, CDR2 LQKENI. This CDR3 spans 18 amino acids. V lost 3 bases to trimming and J lost 0 bases; unmatched junction nucleotides: 11. CDR3 nucleotide sequence: TGTGCCAGCTCACCTACCATGCGCGGGGGGTTTAGCACAGATACGCAGTATTTT. Protein product: CASSPTMRGGFSTDTQYF.

The V call is TRBV11-3, the J call TRBJ2-5; 7 bases line up with TRBD1. Germline values: CDR1 SGHNT, CDR2 YENEEA. Trimming took 1 base from V and 4 from J; bases not matched to a gene: 6. The CDR3 is 15 amino acids. CDR3 sequence: CASSLGDRDRETQYF. In nucleotides, the CDR3 is TGTGCCAGCAGCTTAGGTGACAGGGATAGAGAGACCCAGTACTTC.

V usage is TRBV11-1 and J usage is TRBJ2-1; TRBD2 agrees at 9 bases. Unmatched junction bases numbered 8, after V lost 8 bases and J lost 6 bases. The germline V gene has CDR1 SGHAT and CDR2 FQDESV (reference sequence). CDR3 length: 14 residues. CDR3 protein: CASDIGSGGNEQFF. The CDR3 DNA follows: TGTGCCAGCGACATCGGTAGCGGGGGCAATGAGCAGTTCTTC.

The rearrangement links TRBV6-6 to TRBJ2-3; TRBD1 is a possible D gene (5 bases). V was trimmed by 0 bases and J by 7 bases, leaving 11 bases between them. The CDR3 is 14 amino acids. CDR1 is MNHNY, CDR2 SVGAGI, per germline (reference sequence). CDR3 sequence (DNA): TGTGCCAGCAGTTACTCGACTGGGGCACATACGCAGTATTTT. Translated: CASSYSTGAHTQYF.

The chain carries TRBV5-1 and TRBJ2-1; the D gene is possibly TRBD2 (6 bases). Trimming left V 5 bases short and J 6 bases short, with 15 bases between. The CDR3 loop spans 14 amino acids. CDR1 and CDR2 (germline): SGHRS, YFSETQ. The CDR3 bases are TGCGCCAGCAGATTAGCGGTCGTAGGCAATGAGCAGTTCTTC. Translated: CASRLAVVGNEQFF. The full variable domain, in which reference TRBV5-1 and TRBJ2-1 provide the parts outside the CDR3, is KAGVTQTPRYLIKTRGQQVTLSCSPISGHRSVSWYQQTPGQGLQFLFEYFSETQRNKGNFPGRFSGRQFSNSRSEMNVSTLELGDSALYLCASRLAVVGNEQFFGPGTRLTVL.

The chain uses TRBV11-2 and TRBJ1-1; TRBD1 matches 7 bases. The CDR3 has 17 residues. In germline, CDR1 is SGHAT, CDR2 FQNNGV. The trim removed 3 bases at V and 2 bases at J, leaving 12 bases unmatched. CDR3 loop: CASSFRAGGGANTEAFF. CDR3 DNA: TGTGCCAGCAGCTTTCGGGCGGGAGGGGGCGCAAACACTGAAGCTTTCTTT. Full variable domain (remainder filled in from reference TRBV11-2 and TRBJ1-1): EAGVAQSPRYKIIEKRQSVAFWCNPISGHATLYWYQQILGQGPKLLIQFQNNGVVDDSQLPKDRFSAERLKGVDSTLKIQPAKLEDSAVYLCASSFRAGGGANTEAFFGQGTRLTVV.

The V call is TRBV7-6, the J call TRBJ2-1, with TRBD2 matching over 10 bases. This CDR3 is built from 17 residues. Germline V gene sequence: CDR1 SGHVS, CDR2 FNYEAQ. The ends lost 1 base at V and 9 bases at J; junction bases unmatched: 12. CDR3 coding DNA: TGTGCCAGCAGCTTAGGAGCGGGAGGGCCTTCAAGCGGTGAGCAGTTCTTC. Amino acids: CASSLGAGGPSSGEQFF.

This chain joins TRBV28 and TRBJ2-1; possibly TRBD1 for D (5 bases). The germline gives CDR1 MDHEN, CDR2 SYDVKM. The CDR3 runs to 13 residues. With 0 bases removed from V and 5 bases from J, the gap between germline ends came to 5 bases. The CDR3: CASSLWTDNEQFF. The CDR3 DNA reads as TGTGCCAGCAGTTTATGGACAGACAATGAGCAGTTCTTC. Full variable domain (missing parts from reference TRBV28 and TRBJ2-1): DVKVTQSSRYLVKRTGEKVFLECVQDMDHENMFWYRQDPGLGLRLIYFSYDVKMKEKGDIPEGYSVSREKKERFSLILESASTNQTSMYLCASSLWTDNEQFFGPGTRLTVL.

The V call is TRBV7-8, the J call TRBJ2-5, with 11 nucleotides matching TRBD1. CDR3 length: 16 residues. CDR1 SGHVS and CDR2 FQNEAQ come from the germline V gene. The trim removed 3 bases at V and 3 bases at J, leaving 6 bases unmatched. CDR3 in DNA: TGTGCCAGCAGCTTCGGGGACAGGGGGATGGAAGAGACCCAGTACTTC. This encodes CASSFGDRGMEETQYF.

This clone has just one count. The chain combines TRBV30 with TRBJ1-2; TRBD1 might be the D (6 bases). V was shortened by 0 bases and J by 6 bases, with 11 bases between the two germline ends. Germline loops: CDR1 GTSNPN, CDR2 SVGIG (reference sequence). The CDR3 runs 13 residues. DNA of the CDR3: TGTGCCTGGAGTGTATCCAGGGGTGATGGCTACACCTTC. This encodes CAWSVSRGDGYTF.

V and J are TRBV27 and TRBJ1-5; weak D call: TRBD1 (6 bases). V lost 6 bases and J lost 4, with 13 bases in between. The length of the CDR3 is 14 residues. CDR1 is MNHEY, CDR2 SMNVEV, per germline (reference sequence). CDR3 nucleotide sequence: TGTGCCAGCAGCCGAGCGCAGGGGAATCAGCCCCAGCATTTT. This gives the protein CASSRAQGNQPQHF.

The rearrangement links TRBV6-5 to TRBJ1-1; D possibly corresponds to TRBD1 (6 bases). The CDR3 is 15 amino acids. Germline-derived CDR1 and CDR2 are MNHEY and SVGAGI. V was pared by 0 bases and J by 2 bases, with 10 bases between. The CDR3 bases are TGTGCCAGCAGTTACTCGGGCAGGGGAAACACTGAAGCTTTCTTT. Its translation is CASSYSGRGNTEAFF.

The gene calls are TRBV28 and TRBJ2-3; 8 bases fit TRBD2. The CDR3 consists of 16 residues. Trimming took 10 bases from V and 4 from J; bases not matched to a gene: 16. Germline V gene lookup returns CDR1 MDHEN and CDR2 SYDVKM. In DNA, the CDR3 is TGTGCCACCGACCGGGGGGGGCCCCGGGAGGCAGATACGCAGTATTTT. Translated, it gives CATDRGGPREADTQYF.

The chain recombines TRBV28 with TRBJ2-6; D gene ambiguous. The germline CDR1 and CDR2 sequences are MDHEN and SYDVKM. V was trimmed by 3 bases and J by 0 bases, leaving 6 bases between them. CDR3 size: 15 residues. CDR3 residues: CASSFVSSGANVLTF. The DNA for the CDR3 is TGTGCCAGCAGTTTTGTTAGCTCTGGGGCCAACGTCCTGACTTTC.

The chain links TRBV5-1 to TRBJ1-6, with D perhaps matching TRBD1 (6 bases). The V gene's germline CDR1 is SGHRS and CDR2 YFSETQ. CDR3 length: 17 residues. Trimming left V 0 bases short and J 9 bases short, with 19 bases between. The CDR3 region has the DNA TGCGCCAGCAGCTTGGCTGGGTCAGGGGAGGGTAGTTCACCCCTCCACTTT. Protein: CASSLAGSGEGSSPLHF.

This clone was recorded once. This chain links TRBV7-2 with TRBJ2-1; weak D call: TRBD2 (6 bases). This CDR3 spans 14 amino acids. Between the trimmed V and J ends, which lost 4 bases and 8 bases, there was a span of 15 bases. The germline CDR1 and CDR2 sequences are SGHTA and FQGNSA. The CDR3 protein is CASSSRDSPHEQFF. The CDR3 bases are TGTGCCAGCAGCTCCCGGGACTCACCCCATGAGCAGTTCTTC.